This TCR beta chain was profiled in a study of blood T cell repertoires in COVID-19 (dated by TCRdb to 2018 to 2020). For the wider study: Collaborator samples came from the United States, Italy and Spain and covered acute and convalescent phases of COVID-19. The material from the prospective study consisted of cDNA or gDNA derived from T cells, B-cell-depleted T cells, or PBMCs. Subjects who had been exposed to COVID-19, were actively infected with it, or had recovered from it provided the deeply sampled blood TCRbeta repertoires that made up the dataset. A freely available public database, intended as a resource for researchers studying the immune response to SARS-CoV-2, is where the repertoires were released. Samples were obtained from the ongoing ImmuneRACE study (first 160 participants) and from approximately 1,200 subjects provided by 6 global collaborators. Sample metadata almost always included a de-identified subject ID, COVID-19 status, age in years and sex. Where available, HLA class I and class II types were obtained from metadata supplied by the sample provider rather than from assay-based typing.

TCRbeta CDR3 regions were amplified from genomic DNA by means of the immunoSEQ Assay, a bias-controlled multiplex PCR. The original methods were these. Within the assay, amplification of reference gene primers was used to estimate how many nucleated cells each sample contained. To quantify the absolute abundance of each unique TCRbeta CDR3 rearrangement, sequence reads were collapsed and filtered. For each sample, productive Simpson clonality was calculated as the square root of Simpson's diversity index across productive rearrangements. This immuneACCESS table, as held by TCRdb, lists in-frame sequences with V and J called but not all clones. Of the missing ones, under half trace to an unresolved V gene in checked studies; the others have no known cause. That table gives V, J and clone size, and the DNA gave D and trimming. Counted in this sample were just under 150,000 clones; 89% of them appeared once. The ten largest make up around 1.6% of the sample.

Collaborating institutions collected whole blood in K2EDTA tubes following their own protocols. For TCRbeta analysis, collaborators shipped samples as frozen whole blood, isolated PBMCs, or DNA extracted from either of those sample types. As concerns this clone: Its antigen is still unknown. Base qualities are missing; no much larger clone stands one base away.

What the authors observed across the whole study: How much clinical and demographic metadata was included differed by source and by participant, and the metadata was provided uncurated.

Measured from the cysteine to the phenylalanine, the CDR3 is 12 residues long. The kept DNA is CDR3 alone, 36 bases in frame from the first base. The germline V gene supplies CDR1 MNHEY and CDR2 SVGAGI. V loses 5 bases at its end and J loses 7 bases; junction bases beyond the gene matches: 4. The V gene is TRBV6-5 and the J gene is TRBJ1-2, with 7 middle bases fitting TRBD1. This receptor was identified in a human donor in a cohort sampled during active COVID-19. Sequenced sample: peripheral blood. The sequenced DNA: TGTGCCAGCAGTCCCACAGGGGTTGGCTACACCTTC. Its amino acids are CASSPTGVGYTF.